The 20 T cell receptor beta chains presented below share a single source sample, sequenced in a study of blood T cell repertoires in COVID-19. Sequencing used immunoSEQ multiplex PCR; TCRdb keeps in-frame clones, though not all of them. The sample holds tens of thousands of clones, 89% seen once. The sample was peripheral blood. The receptor set was obtained from an older woman with COVID-19, enrolled during active disease.

V is TRBV29-1 and J is TRBJ1-2; D may be TRBD1 (5 bases). The ends were cut back, 4 bases at V and 7 bases at J, with 10 bases in the middle. The CDR3 length is 11 residues. Germline CDR1 SQVTM, CDR2 ANQGSEA. The CDR3 DNA follows: TGCAGCGTTGGTACCGGGGGTGGCTACACCTTC. The encoded protein is CSVGTGGGYTF.

CDR3 region: CASSFKLAGGYGEQFF. DNA for the CDR3: TGCGCCAGCAGCTTTAAGCTAGCGGGGGGGTATGGTGAGCAGTTCTTC. The gene calls are TRBV5-1 and TRBJ2-1, with 12 bases aligning to TRBD2. CDR3 length: 16 amino acids. After removal of 2 bases from V and 9 bases from J, the junction contained 9 bases not matched to a gene. CDR1 is SGHRS, CDR2 YFSETQ, per germline.

This chain's CDR3 is CASSEGGQMMNTEAFF. CDR3 coding DNA: TGTGCCAGCAGTGAAGGTGGACAGATGATGAACACTGAAGCTTTCTTT. The chain employs TRBV6-1 and TRBJ1-1; TRBD1 is a possible D gene (6 bases). Trimming removed 1 base from V and 0 bases from J, with 12 bases in between. Per the germline V gene, CDR1 is MNHNS and CDR2 is SASEGT. The CDR3 has 16 residues.

CDR3 in DNA: TGTGCCAGCAGTTTAACTAGCGGGAATGAGCAGTTCTTC. Translated: CASSLTSGNEQFF. The chain recombines TRBV12-3 or TRBV12-4 with TRBJ2-1, with 9 bases lining up with TRBD2. CDR3 length equals 13 residues. V shed 2 bases and J 7 bases; nucleotides not matched to a gene: 0.

The chain links TRBV19 to TRBJ1-2; D unclear. V was pared by 7 bases and J by 2 bases, with 23 bases between. The CDR3 is 17 amino acids. The V gene's germline CDR1 is LNHDA and CDR2 SQIVND (reference sequence). The CDR3 DNA follows: TGTGCCAGTACCCTCATTGGTTTCACGTATAGAAACTATGGCTACACCTTC. Protein sequence: CASTLIGFTYRNYGYTF.

There are a few counts of this clone. The DNA of the CDR3 is TGTGCCAGTAGTATTTTTACCGGGACAGGTTCCTACGAGCAGTACTTC. This gives the protein CASSIFTGTGSYEQYF. This chain connects TRBV19 to TRBJ2-7; 8 nucleotides match TRBD1. The CDR3 covers 16 residues. Trimming took 3 bases from V and 1 from J; bases not matched to a gene: 8. CDR1 and CDR2 (germline): LNHDA, SQIVND (reference sequence).

The V call is TRBV12-3 or TRBV12-4, the J call TRBJ1-2, with 7 bases identical to TRBD1. J gave up 6 bases and V 2 bases, and 3 bases lay outside the gene matches. The CDR3 covers 13 residues. CDR3 nucleotide sequence: TGTGCCAGCAGTTTACTCAGGGGGAATGGCTACACCTTC. Residues: CASSLLRGNGYTF.

This clone was seen just once. DNA of the CDR3: TGCGCCAGCAGCCAAGATTTCACAGGCAACAATGAGCAGTTCTTC. It specifies CASSQDFTGNNEQFF. This rearrangement joins TRBV4-3 to TRBJ2-1; D might be TRBD1 (5 bases). The V end lost 0 bases, the J end lost 5 bases, and 11 bases lay between the germline ends. The CDR3 totals 15 residues. Germline V gene data show CDR1 as LGHNA and CDR2 as YSLEER.

In this sample, this clone turned up once. The chain combines TRBV9 with TRBJ1-2; 9 bases are shared with TRBD1. In germline, CDR1 is SGDLS, CDR2 YYNGEE. After removal of 3 bases from V and 12 bases from J, the junction contained 15 bases not matched to a gene. The length of the CDR3 is 15 residues. The CDR3 spells CASSEFQTDRGLDTF. The CDR3 DNA sequence: TGTGCCAGCAGCGAATTTCAAACGGACAGGGGACTAGACACCTTC.

The chain links TRBV6-5 to TRBJ2-1; possible D gene TRBD1, 5 bases. Germline CDR1 is MNHEY and CDR2 is SVGAGI. The V and J ends lost 8 bases and 3 bases respectively, with 14 bases between them. This CDR3 spans 14 amino acids. DNA for the CDR3: TGTGCCAGCCAAAGGGGTTCCTACTACAATGAGCAGTTCTTC. Translated: CASQRGSYYNEQFF.

This clone was seen ten or more times. The chain joins TRBV7-9 to TRBJ1-5; tentatively, D is TRBD1 (5 bases). V dropped 7 bases and J dropped 2 bases, with 12 bases sitting between them. CDR1 is SEHNR and CDR2 is FQNEAQ in the germline V gene (reference sequence). The CDR3 loop spans 14 amino acids. In DNA, the CDR3 is TGTGCCAGCACCGCAGGGCCAGGCAATCAGCCCCAGCATTTT. Its translation is CASTAGPGNQPQHF.

This chain links TRBV6-2 or TRBV6-3 with TRBJ2-7; D possibly corresponds to TRBD2 (5 bases). Germline V gene data show CDR1 as MNHEY and CDR2 as SVGEGT. The CDR3 has 15 amino acids. The ends were cut back, 0 bases at V and 4 bases at J, with 13 bases in the middle. The CDR3 region is CASSYSSPSGYEQYF. CDR3 DNA: TGTGCCAGCAGTTACTCTTCCCCGTCGGGATACGAGCAGTACTTC.

V gene TRBV3-1 (or the pseudogene TRBV3-2) combines with J gene TRBJ2-1; possibly TRBD2 for D (5 bases). From germline, CDR1 is LGHDT and CDR2 YNNKEL (reference sequence). Between the trimmed V and J ends, which lost 3 bases and 2 bases, there was a span of 17 bases. The CDR3 sequence is 17 residues long. DNA of the CDR3: TGTGCCAGCAGCCAGCAGGAGAGGGTAGTAACCTACAATGAGCAGTTCTTC. It encodes CASSQQERVVTYNEQFF.

Note on this clone: In the same sample, other DNA sequences code for this CDR3. The chain employs TRBV29-1 and TRBJ1-2, with 8 bases aligning to TRBD1. Germline CDR1 reads SQVTM; CDR2 reads ANQGSEA. V lost 6 bases, J lost 5 bases, and 5 bases stayed unmatched. This CDR3 region has 12 residues. The chain's CDR3 is CSVQGAGYGYTF. The CDR3 DNA reads TGCAGCGTCCAGGGGGCGGGGTATGGCTACACCTTC.

V and J are TRBV7-2 and TRBJ2-7; D is perhaps TRBD2 (6 bases). V gave up 4 bases and J gave up 6 bases, with 13 bases separating them. The CDR3 covers 13 residues. Germline CDR1 is SGHTA and CDR2 is FQGNSA. The CDR3 DNA reads as TGTGCCAGCAGCTCCAATTTGGAGGGCGAGCAGTACTTC. Translating it yields CASSSNLEGEQYF. The full variable domain, completed using reference TRBV7-2 and TRBJ2-7, is GAGVSQSPSNKVTEKGKDVELRCDPISGHTALYWYRQSLGQGLEFLIYFQGNSAPDKSGLPSDRFSAERTGGSVSTLTIQRTQQEDSAVYLCASSSNLEGEQYFGPGTRLTVT.

The chain uses TRBV6-5 and TRBJ2-1; 9 nucleotides match TRBD2. Germline assignment: CDR1 MNHEY and CDR2 SVGAGI. The V gene end was trimmed by 2 bases and the J gene end by 8 bases; junction bases not matched to a gene: 10. This CDR3 is built from 16 residues. CDR3 DNA sequence: TGTGCCAGCAGTTACCCACGAGCGGGAGGCGGTTATGAGCAGTTCTTC. Protein sequence: CASSYPRAGGGYEQFF.

The genes are TRBV7-2 and TRBJ2-1; 7 positions agree with TRBD2. The V and J ends lost 5 bases and 3 bases, in that order; junction bases with no gene match: 10. Germline assignment: CDR1 SGHTA and CDR2 FQGNSA. The CDR3 covers 16 residues. The CDR3 region is CASSLTPASGYNEQFF. The CDR3 coding sequence is TGTGCCAGCAGCCTTACTCCGGCTAGCGGCTACAATGAGCAGTTCTTC.

The chain carries TRBV18 and TRBJ1-5; 8 bases line up with TRBD1. The germline gives CDR1 KGHSH, CDR2 LQKENI. CDR3 length: 15 residues. V lost 7 bases and J lost 1; bases outside the gene matches: 6. The CDR3 coding sequence is TGTGCCAGCTGCCAGGGGGCGGGAAGCAATCAGCCCCAGCATTTT. Translation: CASCQGAGSNQPQHF.

The rearrangement joins TRBV19 to TRBJ2-1, with D maybe TRBD2 (6 bases). CDR1 and CDR2 from the germline V gene are LNHDA and SQIVND (reference sequence). V shed 4 bases and J shed 3 bases, with 13 bases lying between them. CDR3 length equals 15 residues. CDR3 protein: CASSRGGSGYNEQFF. The CDR3 DNA is TGTGCCAGTAGTAGGGGAGGTAGCGGCTACAATGAGCAGTTCTTC.

V usage is TRBV29-1 and J usage is TRBJ2-1, with D tentatively TRBD2 (7 bases). V shed 3 bases and J shed 6 bases, with 18 bases lying between them. The CDR3 loop spans 15 amino acids. Germline lookup yields CDR1 SQVTM and CDR2 ANQGSEA. The DNA of the CDR3 is TGCAGCGTTGATAGGGGGGAGGGCCTTATCAATGAGCAGTTCTTC. Encoded protein: CSVDRGEGLINEQFF.